The rows below give T cell receptor beta chains drawn from one sample of a study of blood T cells in healthy people across ages. TCRdb called the 5' RACE reads again in MiXCR, with one record for every CDR3 protein. The sample lists under 1,000,000 distinct CDR3 sequences, roughly 34% occurring once. Sequenced material: blood. All receptors come from a man aged 18 to 30 in good health. CDR3s include the opening cysteine and the closing phenylalanine or tryptophan. D genes are given only for firm matches. Not every row has a clone size; where given, it reads once, few, many or a size class.

j_gene,len,abundance,v_gene,d_gene,CDR3aa,CDR3nt
TRBJ2-1,16,NA,TRBV24-1,TRBD2,CATSDTRDYTNNEQFF,TGTGCCACCAGTGACACCCGGGACTACACGAACAATGAGCAGTTCTTC
TRBJ1-4,15,few,TRBV7-6,TRBD1,CASSAQQGSNEKLFF,TGTGCCAGCAGCGCACAACAGGGGTCGAATGAAAAACTGTTTTTT
TRBJ1-2,17,NA,TRBV12-3/TRBV12-4,TRBD1,CASSPTGQGARNYGYTF,TGTGCCAGCAGTCCAACGGGACAGGGGGCGCGGAACTATGGCTACACCTTC
TRBJ2-1,12,NA,TRBV30,TRBD2,CAWLAGNNEQFF,TGTGCCTGGCTAGCGGGGAACAATGAGCAGTTCTTC
TRBJ1-1,17,few,TRBV5-5,TRBD1,CASSLGQGAGMYTEAFF,TGTGCCAGCAGCTTGGGGCAGGGGGCTGGTATGTACACTGAAGCTTTCTTT
TRBJ2-3,17,NA,TRBV25-1,NA,CASSEWEEGLGTDTQYF,TGTGCCAGCAGTGAATGGGAGGAGGGTTTAGGCACAGATACGCAGTATTTT
TRBJ2-3,13,NA,TRBV20-1,NA,CSVPPASEDTQYF,TGCAGTGTCCCGCCCGCAAGTGAAGATACGCAGTATTTT
TRBJ1-4,17,NA,TRBV25-1,TRBD1,CASSLDLPGTGDEKLFF,TGTGCCAGCAGTTTGGACTTACCCGGGACAGGGGATGAAAAACTGTTTTTT
TRBJ1-2,15,many,TRBV12-3/TRBV12-4,TRBD1,CASSLLPGQPHGYTF,TGTGCCAGCAGTTTGTTACCGGGACAGCCGCATGGCTACACCTTC
TRBJ2-3,12,NA,TRBV7-9,NA,CSSSWSTDTLYF,TGTTCCAGCAGCTGGAGCACAGATACGCTGTATTTT
TRBJ2-1,16,NA,TRBV6-4,NA,CASSVRLFTPRDEQFF,TGTGCCAGCAGTGTGCGGCTTTTTACTCCCAGGGATGAGCAGTTCTTC
TRBJ2-1,12,many,TRBV7-2,NA,CASSPNGARQFF,TGTGCCAGCAGCCCGAACGGGGCCCGGCAGTTCTTC
TRBJ1-5,16,few,TRBV15,NA,CATSRDPGEGNQPQHF,TGTGCCACCAGCAGAGATCCAGGGGAGGGCAATCAGCCCCAGCATTTT
TRBJ2-3,16,few,TRBV4-1,TRBD1,CASSQGLTGAGDTQYF,TGCGCCAGCAGCCAAGGCCTGACAGGGGCGGGGGATACGCAGTATTTT
TRBJ2-3,14,few,TRBV7-2,NA,CASSLDTGEDTQYF,TGTGCCAGCAGCTTAGATACTGGGGAAGATACGCAGTATTTT
TRBJ2-2,13,few,TRBV12-3/TRBV12-4,NA,CASIELNTGELFF,TGTGCCAGCATCGAACTAAACACCGGGGAGCTGTTTTTT
TRBJ2-3,13,NA,TRBV7-2,NA,CASRPGGADTQYF,TGTGCCAGCAGACCGGGGGGCGCAGATACGCAGTATTTT
TRBJ2-3,16,NA,TRBV25-1,TRBD2,CASSTAVAGYTDTQYF,TGTGCCAGCAGCACCGCGGTAGCGGGGTACACAGATACGCAGTATTTT
TRBJ2-5,13,NA,TRBV20-1,TRBD1,CSARVGRGETQYF,TGCAGTGCTAGAGTCGGCAGGGGGGAGACCCAGTACTTC
TRBJ2-6,21,many,TRBV7-6,NA,CASSLYRLGISTSSGANVLTF,TGTGCCAGCAGCTTATACAGGTTAGGGATATCAACCTCCTCTGGGGCCAACGTCCTGACTTTC